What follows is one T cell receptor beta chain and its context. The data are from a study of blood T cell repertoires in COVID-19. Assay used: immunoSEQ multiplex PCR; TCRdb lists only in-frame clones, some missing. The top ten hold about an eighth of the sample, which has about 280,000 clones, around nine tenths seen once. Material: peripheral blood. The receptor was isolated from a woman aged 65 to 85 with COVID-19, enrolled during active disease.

DNA for the CDR3: TGTGCCAGCACCGGACTTAGCTACGAGCAGTACTTC. Encoded protein: CASTGLSYEQYF. The chain employs TRBV6-7 and TRBJ2-7; weak D call: TRBD2 (5 bases). TRBV6-7 is known as an ORF, though its function is uncertain. V shed 7 bases and J shed 3 bases, with 10 bases lying between them. The CDR3 length is 12 residues.